This is a list of T cell receptor beta chains from one sample in a study of blood T cell repertoires in COVID-19. Libraries were prepared by immunoSEQ multiplex PCR; TCRdb keeps only in-frame clonotypes and omits some of them. The data hold under 250,000 clones, with around 88% observed a single time. The sample consisted of peripheral blood. These receptors all stem from a man in his forties or fifties with active or convalescent COVID-19. CDR3s include the opening cysteine and the closing phenylalanine or tryptophan. The order of the fields is J gene, D gene, clone size, V gene, CDR3 DNA, CDR3 protein. D genes are given only for firm matches. Size is omitted from some rows. Given values are once, few, many or a class for expanded clones.

TRBJ1-1 | TRBD1 | - | TRBV14 | TGTGCCAGCAGCCAAGATCACGGGACAGCGAGAGCTAACACTGAAGCTTTCTTT | CASSQDHGTARANTEAFF
TRBJ2-3 | - | - | TRBV29-1 | TGCAGCGGGGGTGTGGAGTCAGGGAGGCGGAATACGCAGTATTTT | CSGGVESGRRNTQYF
TRBJ2-1 | TRBD2 | - | TRBV12-5 | TGTGCTAGTGGTCTCTCTGGTGCGGGAGGGAATGAGCAGTTCTTC | CASGLSGAGGNEQFF
TRBJ1-6 | - | once | TRBV19 | TGTGCCAGTAGTACGACAGATTATAATTCACCCCTCCACTTT | CASSTTDYNSPLHF
TRBJ1-6 | - | - | TRBV25-1 | TGTGCCACATCCAGGGGTTTGGAGTCACCCCTCCACTTT | CATSRGLESPLHF
TRBJ2-3 | - | - | TRBV6-5 | TGTGCCAGCAGTTACTCGAATGGAGGGGATACGCAGTATTTT | CASSYSNGGDTQYF
TRBJ1-2 | - | - | TRBV29-1 | TGCAGCGTTGACTTCGGGGAAGACTATGGCTACACCTTC | CSVDFGEDYGYTF
TRBJ1-3 | TRBD1 | - | TRBV7-2 | TGTGCCAGCAGCTTAGGCCAGGGGGCTGGAAACACCATATATTTT | CASSLGQGAGNTIYF
TRBJ2-2 | - | - | TRBV30 | TGTGCCTGGAGTGTACTGAATGGCGGGGAGCTGTTTTTT | CAWSVLNGGELFF
TRBJ2-6 | - | once | TRBV18 | TGTGCCAGCTCACCCCCCTTCTCTGGGGCCAACGTCCTGACTTTC | CASSPPFSGANVLTF
TRBJ2-7 | TRBD1 | - | TRBV6-1 | TGTGCCAGCAGTGAAAGGGGAGACAGGGGGCGGTTGAACGAGCAGTACTTC | CASSERGDRGRLNEQYF
TRBJ2-1 | - | - | TRBV29-1 | TGCAGCTGGTCTAGGGGGGGGGCGAACAATGAGCAGTTCTTC | CSWSRGGANNEQFF
TRBJ1-1 | - | - | TRBV4-3 | TGCGCCAGCAGCCAAGAACCGGGACAGAACACTGAAGCTTTCTTT | CASSQEPGQNTEAFF
TRBJ2-1 | - | - | TRBV7-3 | TGTGCCAGCAGCTTACTCGGTGGGGACTCCCAGTTCTTC | CASSLLGGDSQFF
TRBJ1-6 | - | - | TRBV20-1 | TGCAGTGCTAGTGTGAACGGGGAGATATCCCTCCACTTT | CSASVNGEISLHF
TRBJ1-6 | - | - | TRBV4-1 | TGCGCCAGCAGCCGGAGCGGGGGATTAGAGTCACCCCTCCACTTT | CASSRSGGLESPLHF
TRBJ1-5 | TRBD1 | - | TRBV19 | TGTGCCAGTAGTCGGACAGGCGGCTACAATCAGCCCCAGCATTTT | CASSRTGGYNQPQHF
TRBJ1-1 | - | - | TRBV19 | TGTGCCAGCTCGAGGGACACTGAAGCTTTCTTT | CASSRDTEAFF
TRBJ1-2 | TRBD1 | - | TRBV5-1 | TGCGCCAGCAGCGGGGGACAGGGAGCCGATGGCTACACCTTC | CASSGGQGADGYTF
TRBJ1-1 | TRBD1 | - | TRBV5-1 | TGCGCCAGCAGCTCCTCGACAGGGGGTGTTTGGACTGAAGCTTTCTTT | CASSSSTGGVWTEAFF
TRBJ1-1 | - | once | TRBV30 | TGTGCCTGGAGTCTCCTGGGAGCTAAGAACACTGAAGCTTTCTTT | CAWSLLGAKNTEAFF
TRBJ1-6 | TRBD1 | - | TRBV6-1 | TGTGCCAGCAGTGAAGAGGGTGCCAGGGGGATTTCACCCCTCCACTTT | CASSEEGARGISPLHF
TRBJ2-7 | - | once | TRBV4-1 | TGCGCCAGCAGCCAAGTAGTGGGCGAGGGTTACGAGCAGTACTTC | CASSQVVGEGYEQYF
TRBJ1-2 | - | - | TRBV12-3/TRBV12-4 | TGTGCCAGCAGTTTCAATTCTGGCTACACCTTC | CASSFNSGYTF